This T cell receptor beta chain is from a study of blood T cell repertoires in COVID-19. Study-level background: Sites across the United States, Italy and Spain contributed samples from acute and convalescent COVID-19. PBMCs, B-cell-depleted T cells, or T cells provided the cDNA or gDNA that made up the material.

The protocol was immunoSEQ multiplex PCR, while the TCRdb copy is restricted to in-frame clones and leaves out a portion. The sample lists over 200,000 clones; 82% were seen once. V was pared by 0 bases and J by 7 bases, with 8 bases of the junction left unmatched. The CDR3 runs 14 residues. Germline V gene data show CDR1 as GTSNPN and CDR2 as SVGIG (reference sequence). This sequence originates from a woman between 35 and 50 years old with acute or convalescent COVID-19. This rearrangement joins TRBV30 to TRBJ2-7; 8 nucleotides line up with TRBD1. The sequenced material came from peripheral blood. The CDR3 nucleotides are TGTGCCTGGAGTGTACGGACAGGGCTATATGAGCAGTACTTC. Translated: CAWSVRTGLYEQYF. The whole variable domain, remainder taken from reference TRBV30 and TRBJ2-7, is SQTIHQWPATLVQPVGSPLSLECTVEGTSNPNLYWYRQAAGRGLQLLFYSVGIGQISSEVPQNLSASRPQDRQFILSSKKLLLSDSGFYLCAWSVRTGLYEQYFGPGTRLTVT.